The clone carrying this T cell receptor beta chain appeared many times. Sample-barcoded 5' priming and a J-beta primer mix drove a second PCR of about 7 to 11 cycles. Each CDR3 protein gets one entry after TCRdb re-called the 5' RACE reads with MiXCR. The table has approximately 900,000 distinct CDR3 sequences, 25% to 30% seen once; the top ten hold 10%. This CDR3 is built from 14 residues. Deletions cut 5 bases from V and 8 bases from J, with 15 bases between. Germline V CDR1 and CDR2: SGHTA, FQGNSA. These data come from a study of blood T cells in healthy people across ages. Separately, the same data were catalogued under a study of T cells of mothers and their children.

This chain uses TRBV7-2 with TRBJ1-4; tentative D call: TRBD1 (5 bases). The origin of this receptor is a woman aged 40 to 50 in good health. Specimen: blood. The CDR3, as DNA: TGTGCCAGCAGCCCTGACAGTGCCTTCGAAAAACTGTTTTTT. As protein: CASSPDSAFEKLFF.